This T cell receptor beta chain comes out of a study of blood T cell repertoires in COVID-19. Study information: The origin of the acute and convalescent COVID-19 samples was the United States, Italy and Spain. From T cells, B-cell-depleted T cells, or PBMCs came the material, which was cDNA or gDNA.

The sample holds a few counts of this clone. Authors' processing steps: Amplifying reference gene primers gave estimates of nucleated cell counts. Sequenced by immunoSEQ multiplex PCR; TCRdb stores in-frame clones only, minus some. The V and J calls and clone size are taken from that table; D and trimming were inferred from the DNA. The sample holds about 300,000 clones, approximately 85% seen once. V dropped 2 bases and J dropped 3; count of bases not matched to a gene: 7. CDR3 size: 16 residues. Per the germline V gene, CDR1 is SGHKS and CDR2 is YYEKEE (reference sequence). Specimen: peripheral blood. V is TRBV5-5 and J is TRBJ2-1, with 8 bases that match TRBD2. The TCR was taken from a woman aged 50 to 65 with acute or convalescent COVID-19. CDR3 loop: CASSFSRGLVYNEQFF. DNA of the CDR3: TGTGCCAGCAGCTTTTCCAGGGGACTAGTCTACAATGAGCAGTTCTTC.